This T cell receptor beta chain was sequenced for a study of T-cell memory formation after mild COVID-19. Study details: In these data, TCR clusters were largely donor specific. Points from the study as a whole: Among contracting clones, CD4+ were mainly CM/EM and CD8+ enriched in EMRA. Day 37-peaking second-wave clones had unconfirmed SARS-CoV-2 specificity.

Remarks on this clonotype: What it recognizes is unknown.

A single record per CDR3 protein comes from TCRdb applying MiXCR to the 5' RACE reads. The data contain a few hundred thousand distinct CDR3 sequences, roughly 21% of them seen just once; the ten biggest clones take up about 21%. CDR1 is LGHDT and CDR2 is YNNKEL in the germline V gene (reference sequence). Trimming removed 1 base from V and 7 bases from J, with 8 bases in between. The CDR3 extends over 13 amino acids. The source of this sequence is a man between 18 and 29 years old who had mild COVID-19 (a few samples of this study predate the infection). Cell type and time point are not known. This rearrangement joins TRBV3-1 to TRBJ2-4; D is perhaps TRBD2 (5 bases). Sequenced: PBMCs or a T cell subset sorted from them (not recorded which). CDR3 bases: TGTGCCAGCAGCCAAGCCAGCGGTAACATTCAGTACTTC. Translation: CASSQASGNIQYF.